Below, 9 T cell receptor beta chains from the same sample are listed, as sequenced in a study of blood T cell repertoires in COVID-19. The repertoire was sequenced with immunoSEQ multiplex PCR; TCRdb's copy has only in-frame clones and lacks some. The sample includes 200,000 to 300,000 clones, 70% to 90% of them seen just once. The source material was peripheral blood. These receptors all stem from a woman aged 55-69 years with active or convalescent COVID-19.

The chain couples TRBV7-9 to TRBJ2-7, with D possibly matching TRBD2 (6 bases). The germline V and J ends were trimmed by 1 base and 2 bases, with 18 bases remaining between them. CDR3 size: 17 residues. The germline V gene encodes CDR1 SEHNR and CDR2 FQNEAQ (reference sequence). This CDR3 is CASSLVGGGSGAYEQYF. In DNA form, the CDR3 reads TGTGCCAGCAGCTTAGTCGGTGGTGGTAGCGGTGCCTACGAGCAGTACTTC.

J is TRBJ2-3 and V is TRBV6-2 or TRBV6-3, with D perhaps TRBD2 (6 bases). V shed 4 bases and J shed 3 bases, with 23 bases lying between them. The CDR3 runs to 18 residues. In germline, CDR1 is MNHEY, CDR2 SVGEGT. CDR3 in amino acids: CASSSRDLGVGSTDTQYF. Written as DNA, the CDR3 is TGTGCCAGCAGTTCTAGGGACTTGGGAGTTGGCAGTACAGATACGCAGTATTTT.

The V gene is TRBV6-4, the J gene TRBJ1-1, with D perhaps TRBD1 (5 bases). CDR1 is MRHNA, CDR2 SNTAGT, per germline. V lost 6 bases, J lost 1 base, and 18 bases lay in between. The CDR3 sequence is 16 residues long. The CDR3 sequence is CASSPEGLLKNTEAFF. The CDR3 coding sequence is TGTGCCAGCAGCCCCGAGGGACTCCTAAAGAACACTGAAGCTTTCTTT.

J is TRBJ2-1 and V is TRBV27; 9 positions agree with TRBD1. After removal of 4 bases from V and 4 bases from J, the junction contained 5 bases not matched to a gene. Looked up from germline, CDR1 is MNHEY and CDR2 is SMNVEV (reference sequence). This CDR3 comprises 15 residues. The CDR3 loop is CASSWDRVYYNEQFF. The CDR3 DNA is TGTGCCAGCAGTTGGGACAGGGTCTATTACAATGAGCAGTTCTTC.

The chain combines TRBV5-6 with TRBJ1-4; D is uncertain. V lost 5 bases and J 7 bases, leaving 18 bases between the germline ends. There are 15 residues in the CDR3. Germline CDR1 reads SGHDT; CDR2 reads YYEEEE. The CDR3 coding sequence is TGTGCCAGCAGTCCAAAGTGGGAGCCAGCTGAAAAACTGTTTTTT. Its protein product is CASSPKWEPAEKLFF.

This clone turned up a few times. The rearrangement uses TRBV29-1 and TRBJ1-1; 7 nucleotides match TRBD1. The germline gives CDR1 SQVTM, CDR2 ANQGSEA. The CDR3 length is 13 residues. The V gene end was trimmed by 6 bases and the J gene end by 1 base; junction bases not matched to a gene: 5. This chain's CDR3 is CSVVDRANTEAFF. DNA of the CDR3: TGCAGCGTGGTCGACAGGGCGAACACTGAAGCTTTCTTT.

This clone was recorded only once. V and J are TRBV28 and TRBJ1-2; 8 nucleotides align to TRBD1. Germline trimming cut 2 bases from V and 8 bases from J; bases unmatched to any gene: 4. The CDR3 consists of 13 residues. CDR1 MDHEN and CDR2 SYDVKM come from the germline V gene. Written as DNA, the CDR3 is TGTGCCAGCAGTTTACAAGACAGGGGAGGCTACACCTTC. Encoded protein: CASSLQDRGGYTF.

This clone was observed a single time. The chain combines TRBV30 with TRBJ2-7; TRBD2 aligns across 13 bases. CDR1 and CDR2 (germline): GTSNPN, SVGIG (reference sequence). The CDR3 spans 15 residues. V was clipped by 2 bases and J by 5 bases; unmatched bases: 6. CDR3 amino acids: CAWSKGLAGFNEQYF. DNA for the CDR3: TGTGCCTGGAGTAAGGGACTAGCGGGATTTAACGAGCAGTACTTC.

The rearrangement uses TRBV3-1 (or the pseudogene TRBV3-2) and TRBJ2-1, with TRBD2 as a possible D gene (6 bases). This CDR3 has 15 amino acids. The germline V gene has CDR1 LGHDT and CDR2 YNNKEL (reference sequence). Between the trimmed V and J ends, which lost 3 bases and 7 bases, there was a span of 16 bases. The CDR3 sequence: CASSHTGDGSNEQFF. The CDR3 DNA is TGTGCCAGCAGCCACACCGGTGACGGGAGTAATGAGCAGTTCTTC.